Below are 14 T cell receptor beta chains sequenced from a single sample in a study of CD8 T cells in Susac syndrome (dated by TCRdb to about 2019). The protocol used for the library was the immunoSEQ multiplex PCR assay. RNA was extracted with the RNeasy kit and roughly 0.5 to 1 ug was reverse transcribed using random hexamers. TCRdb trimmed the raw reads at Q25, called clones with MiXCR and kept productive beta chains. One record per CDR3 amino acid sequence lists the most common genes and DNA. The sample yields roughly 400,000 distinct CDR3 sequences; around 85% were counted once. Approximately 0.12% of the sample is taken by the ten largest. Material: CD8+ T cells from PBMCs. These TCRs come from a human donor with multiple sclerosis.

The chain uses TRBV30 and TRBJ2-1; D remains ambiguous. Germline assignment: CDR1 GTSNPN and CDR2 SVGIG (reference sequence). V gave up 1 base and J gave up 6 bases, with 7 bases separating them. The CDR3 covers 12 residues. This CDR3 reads CAWSELGNEQFF. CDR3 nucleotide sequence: TGTGCCTGGAGTGAGTTAGGCAATGAGCAGTTCTTC.

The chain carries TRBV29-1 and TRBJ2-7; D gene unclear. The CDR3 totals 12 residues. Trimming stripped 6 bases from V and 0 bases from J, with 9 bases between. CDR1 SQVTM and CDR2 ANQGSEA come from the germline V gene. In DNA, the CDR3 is TGCAGCGTCCGCACCTCCTCCTACGAGCAGTACTTC. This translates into CSVRTSSYEQYF.

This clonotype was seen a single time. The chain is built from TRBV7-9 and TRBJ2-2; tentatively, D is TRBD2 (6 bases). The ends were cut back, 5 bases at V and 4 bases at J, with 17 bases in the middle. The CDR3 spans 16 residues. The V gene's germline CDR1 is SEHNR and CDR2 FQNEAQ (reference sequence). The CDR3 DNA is TGTGCCAGCAGCCCCTGGGCGGGATTCGGCACCGGGGAGCTGTTTTTT. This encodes CASSPWAGFGTGELFF.

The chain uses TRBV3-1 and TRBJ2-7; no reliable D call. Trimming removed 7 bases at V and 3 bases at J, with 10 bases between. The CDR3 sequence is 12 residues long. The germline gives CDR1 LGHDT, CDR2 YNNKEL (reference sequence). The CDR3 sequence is CASKGSDYEQYF. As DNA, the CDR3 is TGTGCCAGCAAGGGCAGCGACTACGAGCAGTACTTC.

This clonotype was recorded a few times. CDR3 protein: CASSQNQGTLYEQYF. The CDR3 DNA follows: TGCGCCAGCAGCCAAAACCAGGGGACCCTCTACGAGCAGTACTTC. The V call is TRBV4-1, the J call TRBJ2-7, with D perhaps TRBD1 (6 bases). V lost 2 bases, J lost 3 bases, and 14 bases lay in between. The CDR3 has 15 residues. Germline CDR1 is MGHRA and CDR2 is YSYEKL.

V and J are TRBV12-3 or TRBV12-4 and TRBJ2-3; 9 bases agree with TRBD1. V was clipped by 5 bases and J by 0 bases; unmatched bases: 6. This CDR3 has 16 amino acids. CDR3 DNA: TGTGCCAGCAGTGTGACAGGGGGATATAGCACAGATACGCAGTATTTT. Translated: CASSVTGGYSTDTQYF.

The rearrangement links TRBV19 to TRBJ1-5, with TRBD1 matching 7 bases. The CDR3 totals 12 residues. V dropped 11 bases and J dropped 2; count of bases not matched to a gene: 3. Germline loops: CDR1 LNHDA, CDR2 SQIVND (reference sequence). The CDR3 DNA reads TGTGCCGGCGGGACAGGCAATCAGCCCCAGCATTTT. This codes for CAGGTGNQPQHF.

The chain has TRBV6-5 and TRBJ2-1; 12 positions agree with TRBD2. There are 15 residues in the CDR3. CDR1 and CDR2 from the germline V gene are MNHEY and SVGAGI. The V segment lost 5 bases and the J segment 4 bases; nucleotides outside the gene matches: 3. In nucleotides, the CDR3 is TGTGCCAGCAGTCCGACTAGCGGGGGTTACAATGAGCAGTTCTTC. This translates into CASSPTSGGYNEQFF.

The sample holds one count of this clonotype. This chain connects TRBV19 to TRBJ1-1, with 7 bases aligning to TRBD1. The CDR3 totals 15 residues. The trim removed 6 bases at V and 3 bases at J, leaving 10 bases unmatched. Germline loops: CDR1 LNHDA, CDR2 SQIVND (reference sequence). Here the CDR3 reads CASSVTGYGDTEAFF. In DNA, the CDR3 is TGTGCCAGTAGCGTGACAGGGTATGGGGACACTGAAGCTTTCTTT.

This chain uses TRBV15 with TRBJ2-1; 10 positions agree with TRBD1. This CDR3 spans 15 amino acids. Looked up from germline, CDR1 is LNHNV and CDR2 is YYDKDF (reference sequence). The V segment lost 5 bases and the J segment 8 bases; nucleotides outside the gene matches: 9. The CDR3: CATSPDRGSADEQFF. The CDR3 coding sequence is TGTGCCACCAGCCCGGACAGGGGGTCCGCGGATGAGCAGTTCTTC.

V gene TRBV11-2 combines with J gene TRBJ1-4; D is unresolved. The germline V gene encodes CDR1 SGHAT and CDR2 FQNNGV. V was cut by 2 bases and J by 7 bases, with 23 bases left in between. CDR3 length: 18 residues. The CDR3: CASSLYSPPGVSREKLFF. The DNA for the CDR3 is TGTGCCAGCAGCTTATATTCCCCCCCGGGAGTTTCGCGTGAAAAACTGTTTTTT.

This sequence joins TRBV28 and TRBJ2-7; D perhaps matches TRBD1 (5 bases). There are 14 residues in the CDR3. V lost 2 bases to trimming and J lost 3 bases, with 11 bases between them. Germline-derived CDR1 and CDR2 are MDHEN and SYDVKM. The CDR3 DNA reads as TGTGCCAGCAGTTTAACGGACACACTCTACGAGCAGTACTTC. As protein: CASSLTDTLYEQYF.

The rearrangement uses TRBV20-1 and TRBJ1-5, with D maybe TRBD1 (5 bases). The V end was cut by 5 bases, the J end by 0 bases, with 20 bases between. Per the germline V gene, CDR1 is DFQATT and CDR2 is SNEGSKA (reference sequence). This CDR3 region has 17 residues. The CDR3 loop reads CSAVRQLAVYSNQPQHF. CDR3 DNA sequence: TGCAGTGCTGTAAGACAGCTCGCCGTATATAGCAATCAGCCCCAGCATTTT.

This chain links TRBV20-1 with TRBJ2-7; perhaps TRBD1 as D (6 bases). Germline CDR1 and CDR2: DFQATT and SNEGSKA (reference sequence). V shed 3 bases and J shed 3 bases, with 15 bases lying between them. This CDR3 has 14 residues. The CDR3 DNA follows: TGCAGTGCTAGCGTACCGGGACACCGCTACGAGCAGTACTTC. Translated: CSASVPGHRYEQYF.